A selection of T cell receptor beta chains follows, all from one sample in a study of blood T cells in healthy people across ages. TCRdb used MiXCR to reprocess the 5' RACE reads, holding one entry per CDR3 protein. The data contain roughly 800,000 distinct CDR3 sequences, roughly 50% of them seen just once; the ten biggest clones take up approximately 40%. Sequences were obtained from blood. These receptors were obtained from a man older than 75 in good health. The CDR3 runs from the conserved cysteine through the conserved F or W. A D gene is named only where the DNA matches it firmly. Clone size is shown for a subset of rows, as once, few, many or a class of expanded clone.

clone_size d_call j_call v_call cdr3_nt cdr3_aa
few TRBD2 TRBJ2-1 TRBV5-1 TGCGCCAGCAGCCTAACTAGCGGGAGTTTCAATGAGCAGTTCTTC CASSLTSGSFNEQFF
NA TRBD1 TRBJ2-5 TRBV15 TGTGCCACCGACCGAGGGACAGGTATTCAGAGGGAGCAGTACTTC CATDRGTGIQREQYF
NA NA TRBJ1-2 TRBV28 TGTGCCAGCGGCCCTTATGGCTACACCTTC CASGPYGYTF
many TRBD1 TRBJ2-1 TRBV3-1 TGTGCCAGTACAACAGGGGGTCGCAATGAGCAGTTCTTC CASTTGGRNEQFF
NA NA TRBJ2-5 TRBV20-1 TGCAGTGCTAGAGATGGGAAGGGAAGGGAAGAGACCCAGTACTTC CSARDGKGREETQYF
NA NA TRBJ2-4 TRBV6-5 TGTGCCAGCAGTTACGGGGACCCCAGGGGACCTCCGAACATTCAGTACTTC CASSYGDPRGPPNIQYF
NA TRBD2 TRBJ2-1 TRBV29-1 TGCAGCGTTGTGGCGGGGGGCGCATCTAGCGGGAGTGGTGAGCAGTTCTTC CSVVAGGASSGSGEQFF
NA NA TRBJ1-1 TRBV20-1 TGCAGTGCTAAAAGGACGATTACGAACACTGAAGCTTTCTTT CSAKRTITNTEAFF
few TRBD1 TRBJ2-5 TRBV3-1 TGTGCCAGCAGCCAGGGACAGGGGTACGATGAGCAGTACTTC CASSQGQGYDEQYF
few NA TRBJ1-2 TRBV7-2 TGTGCCAGCAGCTTACGGCAGGGGTACTATGGCTACACCTTC CASSLRQGYYGYTF
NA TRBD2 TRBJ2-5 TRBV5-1 TGCGCCAGCAGCTTGACGGGACTAGCGGGAGTTGAGCAGTACTTC CASSLTGLAGVEQYF
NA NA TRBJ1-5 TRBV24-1 TGTGCCACCAGGGCCAGTCCGACGCAGCCCCAGCATTTT CATRASPTQPQHF
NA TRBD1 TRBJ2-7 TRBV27 TGTGCCAGCCGGAAACAGGGGGCAGGATACGAGCAGTACTTC CASRKQGAGYEQYF
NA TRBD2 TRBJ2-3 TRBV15 TGTGCCACCAGAGCGGGGCTAGCGAGTAGCACAGATACGCAGTATTTT CATRAGLASSTDTQYF
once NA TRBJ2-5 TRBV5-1 TGCGCCAGCAGCGCCGTTCTGGGGGTAGTGAATGAGCAGTACTTC CASSAVLGVVNEQYF
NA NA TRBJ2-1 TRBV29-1 TGCAGCGGGAGCGTCAATGAGCAGTTCTTC CSGSVNEQFF
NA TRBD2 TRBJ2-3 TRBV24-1 TGTGCCACCAGTGATATTCCAGGACTAGCGGAGAACACAGATACGCAGTATTTT CATSDIPGLAENTDTQYF
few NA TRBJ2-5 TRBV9 TGTGCCAGCAGCGTAGCTGGATTCAGGGTTGAGACCCAGTACTTC CASSVAGFRVETQYF
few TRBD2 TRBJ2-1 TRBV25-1 TGTGCCAGCAGTGAATACGGGACTAGCGGACGGGGTGAGCAGTTCTTC CASSEYGTSGRGEQFF
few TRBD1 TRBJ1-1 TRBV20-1 TGCAGTGCTAGGGACCGGACAGGGAAGACTGAAGCTTTCTTT CSARDRTGKTEAFF